This TCR beta chain was observed in a study of cytomegalovirus exposure and HLA in healthy donors (dated by TCRdb to the late 2010s). About the full investigation: An earlier analysis of 587 of the donors reported about 300 Gb of sequence data and roughly 120 million unique TCR beta sequences obtained from roughly 170 million T cells. A few DR-DQ haplotypes were treated as single units for association and clustering because of strong linkage in the cohort. In a later genetic analysis, genome-wide SNP genotypes for 398 of the 666 donors were used, and that subset was treated as a discovery cohort. The study aimed to test whether cataloging public T cell receptors could reveal signatures of past pathogen exposure. All discovery cohort repertoires had been generated using a single sequencing platform. Among some 410 genotyped donors of the cohort, an average of 235,054 unique TCR beta nucleotide sequences were sequenced per donor, around a sixth of them non-productive. To predict cytomegalovirus infection status, the study combined high-throughput TCR immunosequencing, statistical association of individual TCRs with disease status, and machine learning. Class I and class II HLA loci were covered by the typing at four-digit resolution. The later analysis used no new phenotypic data to find candidate immune exposures, relying instead on TCR beta sequences and their occurrence across donors. In an earlier analysis of roughly 540 of the donors, high-throughput TCR beta sequencing was used to judge whether each TCR beta V gene segment behaved as functional or pseudogenic. Along with the roughly 710-subject first cohort, a separate validation cohort of over a hundred different subjects was used. Typing coverage varied by locus: about 620-630 donors for A, B, C, DRB1 and DQB1; some 520 for DQA1; nearly 610 for DPA1; approximately 470 for DPB1. In a later analysis, previously published TCR beta repertoires from about 670 donors were re-analyzed and high-resolution HLA genotyping was added so that TCR occurrence patterns could be studied. The genetic ancestry cluster associated with self-reported Caucasian donors included roughly 84% of the 398 genotyped donors. The study profiled the T cell repertoires of about 720 subjects by immunosequencing and related them to cytomegalovirus serostatus. Approximately 310 gigabases of sequencing data and roughly 90 million unique TCR sequences were included in an early release covering around 600 HLA-typed donors. Donor age, sex, ethnicity and CMV serostatus were compiled alongside the repertoire data. Results and caveats for the whole study, not just this receptor: Roughly uniform sequencing depth across donors was assumed in presence/absence analyses, although this assumption may not hold. Because HLA typing was missing for some donors at each locus, association tests included only the typed subset. A later analysis found that HLA-associated TCR beta chains were more clonally expanded and had lower generation probabilities than equally common non-associated chains. Immune exposure information for the cohort was limited to CMV serostatus. In a later genetic analysis, a missense DCLRE1C variant was associated with V-gene and J-gene trimming of TCR beta chains, and the association was replicated in an independent cohort. The 87-base-pair reads could not distinguish some IMGT-functional V segments, including TRBV6-2 and TRBV6-3, so those segments were excluded. A further reported finding was that TCR beta sequences accurately predicted the HLA-A and HLA-B alleles for most subjects in the first cohort. Broadly in line with IMGT annotations, most TCR beta V segments showed up in productive rearrangements about 87% or about 30% of the time in an earlier analysis of 450 to 750 of the donors. According to the authors, the approach could potentially be generalized to other disease states and immunological phenotypes. In a later analysis, several top co-occurrence clusters were reported to appear linked to parvovirus B19, influenza, CMV and Epstein-Barr virus. Only TCR beta chains were sequenced in this cohort, and the absence of alpha or paired-chain data limited detectable features. Linkage disequilibrium might explain the correlated functional status among segregating V segments, but an unknown experimental factor could not be excluded. While some public TCRs were present in many individuals, most TCR sequences turned up only very rarely across donors. A later analysis found that most CMV-associated TCR beta chains appeared HLA-restricted, with HLA associations seemingly driven largely by CMV exposure. The study gave a list of under 200 TCR beta chains associated with cytomegalovirus. In a later genetic analysis, fewer N-insertions in productive TCRs were reported among donors in an Asian-associated ancestry cluster than the approximately 670-donor mean. Strong co-occurrence of HLA alleles, especially DR and DQ, made assigning TCR associations to individual alleles difficult. Because counts were too low, roughly 16 rarely observed V segments, including chromosome 9 orphons, were left out of the earlier analysis of over 550 of the donors. A group of highly shared sequence variants was considered likely to be a technical artifact of the sequencing pipeline. A later analysis associated about 17,000 TCR beta sequences with specific HLA alleles at a false discovery rate of 0.05. In a later analysis, the rate of TCR association differed among HLA loci, with DRB1 alleles having the most associated TCRs and HLA-C alleles having the fewest. Cytomegalovirus status was reported to be diagnosed by the classifier with high specificity and sensitivity in both the original and validation cohorts. In vitro tests confirmed that a few of the cytomegalovirus-associated TCR beta chains recognize cytomegalovirus antigens.

From a lookup of the germline V gene, CDR1 and CDR2 are SGHVS and FQNEAQ. Counted from cysteine to phenylalanine, this CDR3 has 14 amino acids. This entry keeps only the CDR3 DNA: 42 bases, framed from base 1. V drops 3 bases and J drops 2 bases, leaving 11 bases in between. Receptors were amplified or captured by the immunoSEQ multiplex PCR assay. A mixture of 60 forward primers for TCR Vbeta segments and 13 reverse primers for TCR Jbeta segments was used in the multiplex PCR. Amplification of the CDR3 region of rearranged TCR beta genes was performed with a multiplex PCR assay on genomic DNA. The amplified TCR beta libraries were sequenced on the Illumina HiSeq System as 87-base-pair reads. In the original analysis: In a later analysis, some 80 million unique TCR beta chains were counted across the approximately 670 repertoires, and around 10 million of these chains were shared by at least two donors. Raw reads were error-corrected and collapsed into unique sequences by a nearest-neighbor algorithm in which closely related sequences were merged to remove PCR and sequencing errors. To assign V, D and J gene segments, CDR3 sequences were aligned to IMGT reference sequences. For a sequence to be retained, at least a six-nucleotide match to both a V gene segment and a J gene segment was required. A rearrangement was called productive if the CDR3 had no stop codons and remained in frame with V and J, and every other rearrangement was called non-productive. CDR3 was defined according to IMGT convention as the region running from the second conserved V-encoded cysteine to the conserved J-encoded phenylalanine. The earlier analysis of some 540 of the donors excluded any sequence lacking an unambiguous match to a single V gene segment. In an earlier analysis of approximately 560 of the donors, a V segment was called functional when productive rearrangements were above 56.7%, and segregating when the standard deviation between donors exceeded 5%. To diagnose cytomegalovirus status from the catalog of TCR beta chain sequences, a statistical classification framework was built. A later analysis assigned V and J genes by comparing TCR nucleotide sequences with IMGT/GENE-DB human TR gene sequences. In a later analysis, CDR3 sequences and most-parsimonious VDJ recombination scenarios were assigned using the TCRdist pipeline. A later analysis defined each TCR beta chain by its CDR3 amino acid sequence plus V-gene family, and excluded reads lacking a unique V-gene family. To address suspected cross-contamination and a sequencing artifact, a later analysis removed 592 highly shared, low-generation-probability nucleotide sequences. In a later analysis, a clonal expansion index was calculated for each public chain from normalized within-repertoire ranks of inferred template counts. Generation probabilities in a later analysis came from a VDJ recombination model fitted to out-of-frame rearrangements, and those results were checked against IGoR. In a later analysis, hypergeometric tests were used to score TCR-TCR, TCR-HLA and TCR-CMV co-occurrence, with a repertoire-size bias correction applied to TCR pairs. False discovery rates were estimated in a later analysis by permuting HLA or CMV assignments 20 times. In a later analysis, co-occurring TCRs were grouped with DBSCAN, and TCRdist sequence similarity was added when clustering was performed within HLA-allele-positive subsets. Co-occurrence clustering excluded repertoires with fewer than 30,000 or more than 120,000 public chains, plus five with anomalous nucleotide sharing. Here the immuneACCESS table is served through TCRdb, limited to in-frame sequences with V and J called. Missing clones are a known gap in these copies; in checked studies unresolved V genes cover under half, and the rest lacks a known reason. V, J and clone size reflect that table, while D and trimming were determined from the DNA. This sample comprises some 66,000 clones, around 80% of them detected only once. Approximately 9.7% of the sample rests with the top ten.

A remark on this clone: Its binding antigen is unknown. Per-base quality was not reported, and no clone a single base away is much larger than it.

In total, approximately 690 healthy bone marrow donors made up the cohort. All cohort members were sampled while nominally healthy, although unrecorded immune exposures were likely present. The donor was CMV seronegative and was included in the group of a few hundred seronegative cohort members. A peripheral blood sample was collected from each donor, and TCR beta sequencing was performed on peripheral blood mononuclear cells. The Qiagen DNeasy Blood Extraction Kit was used to extract genomic DNA from the blood cell samples. The receptor's source is a man aged 40-55 years in good health and CMV-seronegative. Sequenced material: PBMCs. This receptor chain uses TRBV7-8 and TRBJ2-7; perhaps TRBD1 is the D gene, with 6 bases matching. At the DNA level, the sequence is TGTGCCAGCAGCTTCAACAGGGATACCTACGAGCAGTACTTC. This gives the protein CASSFNRDTYEQYF.